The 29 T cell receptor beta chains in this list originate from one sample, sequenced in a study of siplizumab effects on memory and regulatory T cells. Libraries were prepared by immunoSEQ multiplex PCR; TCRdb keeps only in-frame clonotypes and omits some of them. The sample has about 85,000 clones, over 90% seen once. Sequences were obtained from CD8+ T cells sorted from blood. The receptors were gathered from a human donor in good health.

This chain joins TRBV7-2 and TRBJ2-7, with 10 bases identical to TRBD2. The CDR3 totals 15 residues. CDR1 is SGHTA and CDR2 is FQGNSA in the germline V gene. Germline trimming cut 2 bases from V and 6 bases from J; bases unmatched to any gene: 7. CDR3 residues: CASSLSGTSVLEQYF. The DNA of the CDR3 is TGTGCCAGCAGCTTAAGCGGGACTAGCGTACTCGAGCAGTACTTC.

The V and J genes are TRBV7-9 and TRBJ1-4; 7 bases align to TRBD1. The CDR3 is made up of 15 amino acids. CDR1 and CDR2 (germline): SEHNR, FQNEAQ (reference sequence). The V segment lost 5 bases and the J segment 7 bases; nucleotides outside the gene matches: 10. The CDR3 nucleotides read TGTGCCAGCAGCCCGCCCGAGGGGGCGATTGAAAAACTGTTTTTT. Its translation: CASSPPEGAIEKLFF.

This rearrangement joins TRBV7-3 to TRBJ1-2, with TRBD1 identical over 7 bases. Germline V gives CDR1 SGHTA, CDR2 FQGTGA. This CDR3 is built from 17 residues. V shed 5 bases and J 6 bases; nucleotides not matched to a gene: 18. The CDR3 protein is CASSREIRTGPDNGYTF. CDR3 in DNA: TGTGCCAGCAGCCGCGAGATAAGGACAGGCCCTGACAATGGCTACACCTTC.

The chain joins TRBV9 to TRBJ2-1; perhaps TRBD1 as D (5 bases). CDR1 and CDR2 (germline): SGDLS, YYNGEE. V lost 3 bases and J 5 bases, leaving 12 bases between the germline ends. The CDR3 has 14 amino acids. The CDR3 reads CASSGRQGNNEQFF. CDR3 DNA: TGTGCCAGCAGCGGCCGGCAGGGAAACAATGAGCAGTTCTTC. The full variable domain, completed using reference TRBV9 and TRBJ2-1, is DSGVTQTPKHLITATGQRVTLRCSPRSGDLSVYWYQQSLDQGLQFLIQYYNGEERAKGNILERFSAQQFPDLHSELNLSSLELGDSALYFCASSGRQGNNEQFFGPGTRLTVL.

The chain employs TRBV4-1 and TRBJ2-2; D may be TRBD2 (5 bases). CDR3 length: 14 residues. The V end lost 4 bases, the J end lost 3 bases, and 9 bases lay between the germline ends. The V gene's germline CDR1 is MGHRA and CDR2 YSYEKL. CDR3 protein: CASSPFGDTGELFF. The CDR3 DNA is TGCGCCAGCAGCCCTTTCGGGGACACCGGGGAGCTGTTTTTT.

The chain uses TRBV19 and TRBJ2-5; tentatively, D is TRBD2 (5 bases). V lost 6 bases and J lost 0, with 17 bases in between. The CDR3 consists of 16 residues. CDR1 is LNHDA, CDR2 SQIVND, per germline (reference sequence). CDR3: CASSRRLERNQETQYF. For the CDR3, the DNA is TGTGCCAGTAGCAGGAGGTTGGAGCGGAACCAAGAGACCCAGTACTTC.

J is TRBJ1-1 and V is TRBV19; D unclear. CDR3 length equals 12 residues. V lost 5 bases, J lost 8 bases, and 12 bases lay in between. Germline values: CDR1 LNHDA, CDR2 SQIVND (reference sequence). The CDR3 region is CASSPSGVEAFF. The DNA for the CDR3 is TGTGCCAGTAGTCCTAGTGGTGTCGAAGCTTTCTTT.

The chain's CDR3 is CASRLGISGELFF. The CDR3 DNA follows: TGTGCCAGCAGGCTAGGGATAAGCGGGGAGCTGTTTTTT. The J gene is TRBJ2-2, the V gene TRBV13, with no clear D. The CDR3 has 13 amino acids. Germline-derived CDR1 and CDR2 are PRHDT and FYEKMQ (reference sequence). V was trimmed by 6 bases and J by 7 bases, leaving 12 bases between them.

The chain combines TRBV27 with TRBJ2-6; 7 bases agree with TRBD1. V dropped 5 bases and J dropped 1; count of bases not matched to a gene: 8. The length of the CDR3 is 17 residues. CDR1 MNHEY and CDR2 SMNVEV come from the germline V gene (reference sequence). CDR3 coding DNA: TGTGCCAGCAGTAACCGGGACAGAATATCTGGGGCCAACGTCCTGACTTTC. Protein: CASSNRDRISGANVLTF.

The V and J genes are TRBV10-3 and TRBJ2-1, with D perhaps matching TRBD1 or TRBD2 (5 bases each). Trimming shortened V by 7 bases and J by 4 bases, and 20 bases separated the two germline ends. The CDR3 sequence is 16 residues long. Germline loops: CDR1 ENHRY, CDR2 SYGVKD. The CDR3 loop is CAINGGSPNPYNEQFF. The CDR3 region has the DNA TGTGCCATCAATGGGGGTAGCCCAAATCCTTACAATGAGCAGTTCTTC.

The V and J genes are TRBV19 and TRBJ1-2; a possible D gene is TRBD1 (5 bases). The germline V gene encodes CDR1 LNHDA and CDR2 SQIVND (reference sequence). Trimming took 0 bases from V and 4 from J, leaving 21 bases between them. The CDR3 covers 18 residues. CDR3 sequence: CASSIDPEGGASFYGYTF. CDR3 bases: TGTGCCAGTAGTATAGACCCAGAAGGAGGGGCCTCCTTCTATGGCTACACCTTC.

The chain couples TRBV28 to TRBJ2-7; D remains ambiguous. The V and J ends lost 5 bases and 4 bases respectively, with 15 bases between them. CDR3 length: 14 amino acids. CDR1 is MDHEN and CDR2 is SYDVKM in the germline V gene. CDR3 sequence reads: CASSGALGEYEQYF. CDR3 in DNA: TGTGCCAGCAGTGGAGCATTAGGAGAATACGAGCAGTACTTC.

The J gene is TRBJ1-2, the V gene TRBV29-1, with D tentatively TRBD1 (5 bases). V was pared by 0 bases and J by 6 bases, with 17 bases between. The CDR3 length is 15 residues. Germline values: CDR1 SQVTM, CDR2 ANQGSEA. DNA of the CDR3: TGCAGCGTTGAAGATCAGGGTTCCGAACTCGATGGCTACACCTTC. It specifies CSVEDQGSELDGYTF.

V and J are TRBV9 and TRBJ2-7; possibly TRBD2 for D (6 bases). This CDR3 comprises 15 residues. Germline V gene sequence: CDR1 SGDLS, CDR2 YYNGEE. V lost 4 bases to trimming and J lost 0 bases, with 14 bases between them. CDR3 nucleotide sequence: TGTGCCAGCAGCTCGGGGGACCGAAGCTCCTACGAGCAGTACTTC. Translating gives CASSSGDRSSYEQYF.

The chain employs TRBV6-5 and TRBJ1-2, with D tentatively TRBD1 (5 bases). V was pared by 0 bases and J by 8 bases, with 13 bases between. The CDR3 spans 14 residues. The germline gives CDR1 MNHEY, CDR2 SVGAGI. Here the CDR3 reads CASSYSEGPRGYTF. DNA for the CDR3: TGTGCCAGCAGTTACTCGGAGGGGCCGAGGGGCTACACCTTC.

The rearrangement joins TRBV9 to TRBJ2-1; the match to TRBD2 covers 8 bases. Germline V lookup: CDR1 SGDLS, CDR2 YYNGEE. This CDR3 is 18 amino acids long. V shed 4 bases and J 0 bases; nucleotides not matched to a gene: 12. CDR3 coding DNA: TGTGCCAGCAGCCGAAAAGAGTGGAGCGGGAGCTCCTACAATGAGCAGTTCTTC. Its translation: CASSRKEWSGSSYNEQFF.

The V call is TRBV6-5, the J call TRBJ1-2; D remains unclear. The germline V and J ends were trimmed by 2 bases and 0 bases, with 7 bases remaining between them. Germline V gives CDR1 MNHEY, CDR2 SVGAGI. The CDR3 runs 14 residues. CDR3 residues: CASSYEPANYGYTF. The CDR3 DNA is TGTGCCAGCAGTTACGAACCAGCTAACTATGGCTACACCTTC.

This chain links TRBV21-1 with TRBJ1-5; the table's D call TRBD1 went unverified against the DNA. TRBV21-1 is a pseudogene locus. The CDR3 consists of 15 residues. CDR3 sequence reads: CASRLLGQGYQPQHF. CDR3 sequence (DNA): TGTGCCAGCCGACTCTTGGGACAGGGATATCAGCCCCAGCATTTT.

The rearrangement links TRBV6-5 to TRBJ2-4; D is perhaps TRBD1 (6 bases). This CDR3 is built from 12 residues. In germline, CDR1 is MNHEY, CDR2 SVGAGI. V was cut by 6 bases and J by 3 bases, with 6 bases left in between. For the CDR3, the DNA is TGTGCCAGCAGACAGGGCAAAAACATTCAGTACTTC. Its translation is CASRQGKNIQYF.

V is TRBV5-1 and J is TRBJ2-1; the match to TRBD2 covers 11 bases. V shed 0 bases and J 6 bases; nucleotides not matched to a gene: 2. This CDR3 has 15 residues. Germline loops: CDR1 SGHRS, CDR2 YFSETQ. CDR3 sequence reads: CASSLGLAGTNEQFF. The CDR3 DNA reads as TGCGCCAGCAGCTTGGGACTAGCGGGGACCAATGAGCAGTTCTTC.

The CDR3 protein is CASSQAAKLAGMGDTGELFF. CDR3 in DNA: TGCGCCAGCAGCCAAGCCGCAAAACTAGCGGGGATGGGGGACACCGGGGAGCTGTTTTTT. This sequence joins TRBV4-1 and TRBJ2-2; TRBD2 matches 10 bases. After removal of 1 base from V and 3 bases from J, the junction contained 14 bases not matched to a gene. Germline lookup yields CDR1 MGHRA and CDR2 YSYEKL. CDR3 size: 20 residues.

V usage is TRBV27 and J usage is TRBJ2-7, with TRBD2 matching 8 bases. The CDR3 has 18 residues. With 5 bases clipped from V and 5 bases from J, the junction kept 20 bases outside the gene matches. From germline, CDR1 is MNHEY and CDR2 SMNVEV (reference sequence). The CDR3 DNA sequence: TGTGCCAGCAGTATCCTATTGGCTAGCGGGCCCCGGGTCGACGAGCAGTACTTC. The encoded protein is CASSILLASGPRVDEQYF.

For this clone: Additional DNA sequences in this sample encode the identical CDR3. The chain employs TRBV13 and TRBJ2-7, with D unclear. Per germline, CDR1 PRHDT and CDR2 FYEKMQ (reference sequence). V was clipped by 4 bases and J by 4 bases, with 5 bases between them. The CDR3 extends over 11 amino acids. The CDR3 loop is CASSSRYEQYF. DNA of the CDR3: TGTGCCAGCAGCTCTCGATACGAGCAGTACTTC.

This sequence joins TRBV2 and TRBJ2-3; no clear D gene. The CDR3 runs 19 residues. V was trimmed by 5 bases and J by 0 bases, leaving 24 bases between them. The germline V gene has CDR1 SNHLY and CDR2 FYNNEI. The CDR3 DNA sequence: TGTGCCAGCAGTCTAACGCTGAGAGATACCAGACCAAGCACAGATACGCAGTATTTT. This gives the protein CASSLTLRDTRPSTDTQYF.

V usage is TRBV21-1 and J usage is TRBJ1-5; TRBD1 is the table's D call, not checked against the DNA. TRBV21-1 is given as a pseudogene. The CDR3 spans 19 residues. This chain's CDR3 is CASRKKLGQGKMSNQPQHF. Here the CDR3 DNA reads TGTGCCAGCAGGAAGAAATTGGGGCAGGGGAAAATGAGCAATCAGCCCCAGCATTTT.

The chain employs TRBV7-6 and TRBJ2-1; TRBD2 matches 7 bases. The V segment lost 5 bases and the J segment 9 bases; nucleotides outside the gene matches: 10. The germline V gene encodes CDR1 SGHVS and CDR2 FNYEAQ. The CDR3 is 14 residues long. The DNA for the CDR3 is TGTGCCAGCAGCCCGGGAGGTAGTAGGACTGAGCAGTTCTTC. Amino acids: CASSPGGSRTEQFF.

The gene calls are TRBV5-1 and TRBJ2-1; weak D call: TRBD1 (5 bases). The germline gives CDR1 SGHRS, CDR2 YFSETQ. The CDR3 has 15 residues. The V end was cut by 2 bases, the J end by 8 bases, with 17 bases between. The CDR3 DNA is TGCGCCAGCAGCTTAAGTCAGGGAATTTTCTATGAGCAGTTCTTC. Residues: CASSLSQGIFYEQFF.

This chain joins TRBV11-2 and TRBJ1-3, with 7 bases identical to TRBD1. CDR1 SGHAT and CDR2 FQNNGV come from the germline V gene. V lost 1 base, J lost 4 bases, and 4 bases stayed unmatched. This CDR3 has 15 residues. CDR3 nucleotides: TGTGCCAGCAGCTTAGGGAGGACAGGCGGAAACACCATATATTTT. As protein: CASSLGRTGGNTIYF.

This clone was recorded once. In DNA, the CDR3 is TGTGCCAGTAGTATCCAGAGGACAGGGGGCGATCAGCCCCAGCATTTT. Its translation: CASSIQRTGGDQPQHF. J is TRBJ1-5 and V is TRBV19, with 11 bases matching TRBD1. CDR1 LNHDA and CDR2 SQIVND come from the germline V gene (reference sequence). The V segment lost 3 bases and the J segment 5 bases; nucleotides outside the gene matches: 6. This CDR3 has 16 amino acids.